These 20 T cell receptor beta chains were sequenced from one sample in a study of blood T cell repertoires in COVID-19 (TCRdb year 2020). Library prep was done by the immunoSEQ multiplex PCR assay. Held by TCRdb, this immuneACCESS table contains in-frame sequences only and omits some clones. Under half of the omission traces to an unresolved V gene where checked; the cause of the rest is unknown. In all, the sample holds some 20,000 clones, and around nine tenths of those were seen once. The ten largest clones represent approximately 7.5% of the sample. Material: peripheral blood. The receptor set was obtained from an older woman with active COVID-19.

The chain has TRBV4-2 and TRBJ2-7; the D gene is possibly TRBD1 (6 bases). The ends were cut back, 6 bases at V and 6 bases at J, with 24 bases in the middle. The CDR3 loop spans 16 amino acids. The V gene's germline CDR1 is LGHNA and CDR2 YNFKEQ. DNA for the CDR3: TGTGCCAGCAGTTCCGGCCAGGGGCAGGGCTCTGGCGAGCAGTACTTC. Its translation: CASSSGQGQGSGEQYF.

The rearrangement links TRBV7-6 to TRBJ2-5; TRBD1 might be the D (7 bases). The CDR3 has 16 residues. The germline V gene encodes CDR1 SGHVS and CDR2 FNYEAQ. With 5 bases removed from V and 5 bases from J, the gap between germline ends came to 21 bases. The CDR3 nucleotides read TGTGCCAGCAGCCGTGGGATAGGAGGGGGCGAGGAGACCCAGTACTTC. Translating gives CASSRGIGGGEETQYF.

This clone was detected only once. The chain employs TRBV6-6 and TRBJ2-3; TRBD2 matches at 10 bases. Germline CDR1 is MNHNY and CDR2 is SVGAGI (reference sequence). Trimming cost V 7 bases and J 4 bases; bases outside gene matches: 8. The CDR3 is made up of 15 amino acids. The CDR3 region is CASTLSGGQPDTQYF. For the CDR3, the DNA is TGTGCCAGCACCCTTAGCGGGGGGCAGCCAGATACGCAGTATTTT.

The chain joins TRBV5-1 to TRBJ2-5, with TRBD1 as a possible D gene (6 bases). CDR1 is SGHRS and CDR2 is YFSETQ in the germline V gene. The CDR3 contains 13 residues. V was clipped by 2 bases and J by 2 bases, with 7 bases between them. CDR3: CASSLQGQETQYF. The DNA of the CDR3 is TGCGCCAGCAGCTTACAGGGACAAGAGACCCAGTACTTC. Looking up the rest from reference TRBV5-1 and TRBJ2-5 gives the full variable domain: KAGVTQTPRYLIKTRGQQVTLSCSPISGHRSVSWYQQTPGQGLQFLFEYFSETQRNKGNFPGRFSGRQFSNSRSEMNVSTLELGDSALYLCASSLQGQETQYFGPGTRLLVL.

The J gene is TRBJ2-5, the V gene TRBV9; the D gene is possibly TRBD1 (5 bases). V gave up 2 bases and J gave up 5 bases, with 16 bases separating them. The CDR3 runs 15 residues. CDR1 SGDLS and CDR2 YYNGEE come from the germline V gene. For the CDR3, the DNA is TGTGCCAGCAGCGTTGGGGCTGGTGTAGATGAGACCCAGTACTTC. Translating it yields CASSVGAGVDETQYF.

The chain recombines TRBV6-6 with TRBJ2-3; 8 nucleotides align to TRBD2. Per germline, CDR1 MNHNY and CDR2 SVGAGI (reference sequence). The CDR3 has 16 amino acids. With V trimmed by 7 bases and J by 0 bases, 9 bases remained unmatched. CDR3 in amino acids: CASTQRGGPSTDTQYF. The CDR3 DNA is TGTGCCAGCACTCAACGGGGGGGTCCAAGCACAGATACGCAGTATTTT.

The rearrangement uses TRBV3-1 (or the pseudogene TRBV3-2) and TRBJ2-3; D unclear. The V and J ends lost 0 bases and 7 bases respectively, with 5 bases between them. The CDR3 is 12 amino acids. Germline CDR1 LGHDT, CDR2 YNNKEL (reference sequence). CDR3 region: CASSQELYTQYF. The CDR3 bases are TGTGCCAGCAGCCAAGAATTATATACGCAGTATTTT.

V and J are TRBV24-1 and TRBJ2-3; 10 bases align to TRBD1. The CDR3 runs 17 residues. CDR1 and CDR2 from the germline V gene are KGHDR and SFDVKD. The trim removed 4 bases at V and 1 base at J, leaving 7 bases unmatched. The CDR3 region is CATSDPLGQGGTDTQYF. CDR3 DNA: TGTGCCACCAGTGACCCTTTAGGACAGGGGGGCACAGATACGCAGTATTTT.

This clone showed up just once. The chain is built from TRBV10-2 and TRBJ2-7, with TRBD2 matching over 13 bases. The germline CDR1 and CDR2 sequences are WSHSY and SAAADI. This CDR3 has 15 residues. V lost 8 bases and J lost 2; bases outside the gene matches: 6. The CDR3 bases are TGCGCCAGCCGGACTAGCGGGGGCGCTACCTACGAGCAGTACTTC. Amino acid sequence: CASRTSGGATYEQYF.

V and J are TRBV9 and TRBJ1-1; no definite D call. The CDR3 consists of 15 residues. In germline, CDR1 is SGDLS, CDR2 YYNGEE. V lost 4 bases, J lost 2 bases, and 15 bases lay in between. CDR3 protein: CASSPWSRVNTEAFF. As DNA, the CDR3 is TGTGCCAGCAGCCCATGGTCGAGGGTAAACACTGAAGCTTTCTTT.

This chain uses TRBV5-1 with TRBJ1-4, with D perhaps TRBD1 (5 bases). Germline CDR1 and CDR2: SGHRS and YFSETQ. CDR3 size: 15 residues. V was shortened by 4 bases and J by 8 bases, with 18 bases between the two germline ends. In nucleotides, the CDR3 is TGCGCCAGCAGCGAGGGTTCGGGGGGAAGCGAAAAACTGTTTTTT. Translating it yields CASSEGSGGSEKLFF.

This rearrangement joins TRBV7-8 to TRBJ2-1; TRBD1 agrees at 11 bases. Germline V gene data show CDR1 as SGHVS and CDR2 as FQNEAQ. The junction had 14 bases not matched to a gene; V was cut back by 4 bases and J by 9 bases. The CDR3 loop spans 17 amino acids. Here the CDR3 DNA reads TGTGCCAGCAGCTCCCAAGCCGGGACAGGGGGAATGGGTGAGCAGTTCTTC. Amino acids: CASSSQAGTGGMGEQFF. The complete variable domain, with remaining parts taken from reference TRBV7-8 and TRBJ2-1, reads GAGVSQSPRYKVAKRGQDVALRCDPISGHVSLFWYQQALGQGPEFLTYFQNEAQLDKSGLPSDRFFAERPEGSVSTLKIQRTQQEDSAVYLCASSSQAGTGGMGEQFFGPGTRLTVL.

The chain combines TRBV18 with TRBJ2-1; maybe TRBD1 (6 bases). V was pared by 2 bases and J by 6 bases, with 14 bases between. The V gene's germline CDR1 is KGHSH and CDR2 LQKENI. The CDR3 extends over 15 amino acids. The CDR3 DNA reads TGTGCCAGCTCACCAGGTTCAGGGGTGGGCAATGAGCAGTTCTTC. Protein sequence: CASSPGSGVGNEQFF.

This clone has just a few counts. CDR3 DNA: TGTGCCAGCAGTGACCCTTCGGGAAATTCACCCCTCCACTTT. Translation gives CASSDPSGNSPLHF. The chain employs TRBV2 and TRBJ1-6; D is uncertain. V shed 3 bases and J shed 7 bases, with 10 bases lying between them. This CDR3 comprises 14 residues. Germline V gives CDR1 SNHLY, CDR2 FYNNEI.

The V and J genes are TRBV5-1 and TRBJ2-3; D possibly corresponds to TRBD2 (7 bases). The V gene lost 4 bases and the J gene lost 4 bases, with 13 bases spanning the gap. This CDR3 is 14 amino acids long. The germline V gene encodes CDR1 SGHRS and CDR2 YFSETQ. Here the CDR3 reads CASSRGAGADTQYF. For the CDR3, the DNA is TGCGCCAGCAGCCGGGGGGCAGGGGCAGATACGCAGTATTTT.

Notes on this clone: Other nucleotide sequences from this sample produce the same CDR3. CDR3 sequence reads: CASSLAGSETQYF. The CDR3 DNA follows: TGTGCCAGCAGCTTGGCCGGGAGTGAGACCCAGTACTTC. V usage is TRBV5-4 and J usage is TRBJ2-5, with D maybe TRBD2 (6 bases). V shed 0 bases and J shed 5 bases, with 8 bases lying between them. This CDR3 has 13 residues. Germline CDR1 reads SGHNT; CDR2 reads YYREEE (reference sequence). Based on the CDR3 plus reference TRBV5-4 and TRBJ2-5, the full variable domain is ETGVTQSPTHLIKTRGQQVTLRCSSQSGHNTVSWYQQALGQGPQFIFQYYREEENGRGNFPPRFSGLQFPNYSSELNVNALELDDSALYLCASSLAGSETQYFGPGTRLLVL.

This clone has only one observation. The V and J genes are TRBV11-2 and TRBJ2-7; the D is unclear. The CDR3 covers 13 residues. The germline V and J ends were trimmed by 2 bases and 3 bases, with 8 bases remaining between them. Germline V gene data show CDR1 as SGHAT and CDR2 as FQNNGV. CDR3: CASSLPQYYEQYF. DNA of the CDR3: TGTGCCAGCAGCTTACCGCAGTACTACGAGCAGTACTTC.

This chain joins TRBV6-1 and TRBJ1-6, with D possibly being TRBD1 (6 bases). The CDR3 is 16 amino acids. The V end was cut by 0 bases, the J end by 8 bases, with 14 bases between. Germline V CDR1 and CDR2: MNHNS, SASEGT. Here the CDR3 reads CASSEALGGVYSPLHF. The CDR3 DNA follows: TGTGCCAGCAGTGAAGCTTTAGGGGGGGTGTATTCACCCCTCCACTTT.

The chain combines TRBV5-1 with TRBJ2-2; 8 bases match TRBD1. There are 15 residues in the CDR3. Germline CDR1 is SGHRS and CDR2 is YFSETQ. The V gene end was trimmed by 4 bases and the J gene end by 5 bases; junction bases not matched to a gene: 7. CDR3 protein: CASSPRTGKTGELFF. The CDR3 region has the DNA TGCGCCAGCAGCCCTAGGACAGGGAAAACCGGGGAGCTGTTTTTT.

CDR3 DNA sequence: TGTGCCAGCAGCGTAAGCGGGGGGCCCACAGATACGCAGTATTTT. It codes for CASSVSGGPTDTQYF. The V call is TRBV9, the J call TRBJ2-3, with TRBD2 matching over 9 bases. The ends lost 1 base at V and 2 bases at J; junction bases unmatched: 2. The germline V gene encodes CDR1 SGDLS and CDR2 YYNGEE. The CDR3 runs to 15 residues.